Below, one T cell receptor (beta chain) is given with its context. Its antigen specificity is not known. Nothing much larger sits one base from this clone, and base qualities are not available. The immunoSEQ Assay, a bias-controlled multiplex PCR, was used to amplify TCRbeta CDR3 regions from genomic DNA. The original pipeline was this. The number of nucleated cells in each sample was estimated from the amplification of reference gene primers within the assay. Sequence reads were collapsed and filtered to measure the absolute abundance of every unique TCRbeta CDR3 rearrangement. For each sample, productive Simpson clonality was calculated as the square root of Simpson's diversity index across productive rearrangements. TCRdb took over this immuneACCESS table, retaining in-frame rearrangements with V and J assigned. Such tables are incomplete; in checked studies, under half of the missing clones stem from an unresolved V gene, and the remainder is unexplained. V and J calls and clone size come straight from that table; D and trimming were deduced from the DNA. The sample table contains over 100,000 clones; only one count was recorded for approximately 90% of them. The ten largest clones capture around 4.2% of the sample.

This specimen comes from a study of blood T cell repertoires in COVID-19 (dated by TCRdb to the early 2020s). Looking at the study overall: Samples covering the acute and convalescent phases of COVID-19 were provided by collaborators in the United States, Italy and Spain. The dataset comprised deeply sampled blood TCRbeta repertoires from subjects exposed to, actively infected with, or recovered from COVID-19. The sample metadata nearly always contained a de-identified subject ID, COVID-19 status, age in years and sex. The repertoires were made available in a free public database intended to serve as a resource for research on the immune response to SARS-CoV-2. The material from the prospective study consisted of cDNA or gDNA derived from T cells, B-cell-depleted T cells, or PBMCs. Where available, HLA class I and class II types were taken from metadata supplied by the sample provider and were not determined by assay-based typing. The samples were drawn from the first 160 participants of the ongoing ImmuneRACE study and from over a thousand subjects provided by 6 global collaborators.

Whole blood was collected in K2EDTA tubes by collaborating institutions according to the institutions' own protocols. For TCRbeta analysis, collaborators shipped samples in one of three forms: frozen whole blood, isolated PBMCs, or DNA extracted from either of those sample types. Based on the germline V gene, the CDR1 and CDR2 sequences are SQVTM and ANQGSEA. The junction shows trimming of 4 bases on V and 7 bases on J, and the gene matches do not reach 11 bases of it. Including the terminal cysteine and phenylalanine, the CDR3 comprises 14 residues. The kept DNA is CDR3 alone, 42 bases in frame from the first base. General findings and caveats noted by the study authors: Clinical and demographic metadata were provided uncurated, with the amount varying by source and participant.

This clonotype was obtained from a man between 40 and 49 years old with acute or convalescent COVID-19. The chain uses TRBV29-1 and TRBJ2-7; 9 central nucleotides agree with TRBD1. Sequenced sample: peripheral blood. The CDR3 region: CSVAQQGARREQYF. At the DNA level, the sequence is TGCAGCGTTGCACAACAGGGGGCGCGTAGAGAGCAGTACTTC.